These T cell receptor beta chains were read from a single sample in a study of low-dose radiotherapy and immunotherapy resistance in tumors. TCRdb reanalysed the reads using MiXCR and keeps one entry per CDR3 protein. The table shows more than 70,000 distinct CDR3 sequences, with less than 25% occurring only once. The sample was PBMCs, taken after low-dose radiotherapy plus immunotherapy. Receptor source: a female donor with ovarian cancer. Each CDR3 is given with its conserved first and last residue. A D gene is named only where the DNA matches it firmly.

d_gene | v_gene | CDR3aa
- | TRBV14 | CASSQVAGWNYGYTF
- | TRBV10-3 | CAISESNRETQYF
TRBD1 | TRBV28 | CASSHRGNYEQYF
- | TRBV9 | CASSVGPEPYEQYF
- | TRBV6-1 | CASNMDPTGQPQHF
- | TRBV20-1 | CSARSGNWYNEQFF
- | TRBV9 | CASSGSGFQETQYF
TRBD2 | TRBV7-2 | CASVPREGRREQYF
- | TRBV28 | CASSSRRDAIPTDTQYF
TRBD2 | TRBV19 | CASKPGLAGAETQYF
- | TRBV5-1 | CASSLAPDGYTF
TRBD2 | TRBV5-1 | CASSFATSGDNEQFF
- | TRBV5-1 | CASSLVVGPNEQFF
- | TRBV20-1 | CSARTGRSGAHEAFF
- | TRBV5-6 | CASSLRRVYNEQFF
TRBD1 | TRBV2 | CASSQTGGSTDTQYF
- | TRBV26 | CASSSYIFQGGNTQYF
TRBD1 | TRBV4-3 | CASSQDPTGLRAFF
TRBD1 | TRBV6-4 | CASSPDRDRGYTF
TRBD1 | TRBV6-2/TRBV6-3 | CASGGDRVRDGYTF
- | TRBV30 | CAWSASRLILETQYF
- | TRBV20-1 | CSAYGSSYNEQFF
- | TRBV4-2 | CASSQDDRSTDTQYF
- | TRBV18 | CASSPPGSHQETQYF
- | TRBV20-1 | CSAREPSVLWPQHF
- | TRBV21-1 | CASSKVYEEGSCLNIQYF
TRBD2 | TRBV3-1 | CASSQGAGPSYEQYF
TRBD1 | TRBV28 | CASSENPGQFQPQHF
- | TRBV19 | CASAQGDLGRETQYF
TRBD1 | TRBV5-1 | CASRRQGANSYEQYF
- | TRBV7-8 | CASGTAGTGGEKLFFFFFFF
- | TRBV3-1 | CASSQTPGASYNEQFF
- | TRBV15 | CATSGRGTDEKLFF
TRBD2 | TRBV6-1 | CASSEFGTSGTQGTQYF
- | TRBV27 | CASSLSGSPETQYF
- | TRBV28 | CASSLISWGDQETQYF
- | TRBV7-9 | CASSLSDTNTGELFF
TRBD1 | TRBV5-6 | CASSGRDRGRRNSGELFF
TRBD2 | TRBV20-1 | CGGLAGWLGTDTQYF
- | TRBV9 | CASSVESRTLYGYTF
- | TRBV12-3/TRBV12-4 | CASSLAGVGTDTQYF